This T cell receptor (beta chain) was recovered during a study of post-analysis software for immune sequencing data. Study summary: In terms of disease course, relapsing-remitting, secondary progressive and progressive-relapsing multiple sclerosis were included.

Unique molecular identifiers had been added to the TCR beta cDNA libraries. The T cell input of roughly 0.95 to 11 million gave a few hundred thousand cDNA molecules. TCRdb called the PCR reads again in MiXCR, with one record for every CDR3 protein. The repertoire consists of roughly 700,000 distinct CDR3 sequences, with 25% to 30% occurring once and the leading ten covering more than 0.55%. This clonotype turned up a few times. The antigen is undetermined. CDR3 size: 13 residues. Germline V gene sequence: CDR1 MNHEY, CDR2 SMNVEV (reference sequence). The V segment lost 9 bases and the J segment 9 bases; nucleotides outside the gene matches: 13. The study's findings and limits: There was significantly lower normalized Chao1 diversity in multiple sclerosis patients than in controls. When the samples were clustered directly with F measure, those that had been prepared in the same batch showed strong co-clustering. Patients used roughly five TRBV segments, including TRBV5-6, TRBV5-1 and TRBV20-1, more often than controls.

The specimen was blood. V gene TRBV27 combines with J gene TRBJ1-1, with 7 bases aligning to TRBD1. The receptor comes from a girl between 10 and 17 years old with multiple sclerosis. The CDR3 here is CASYIKGASKAFF. The CDR3 nucleotides read TGTGCCAGTTATATAAAGGGGGCTTCTAAAGCTTTCTTT.